The clone carrying this T cell receptor beta chain occurred a few times. Its antigen remains unidentified. The TCRbeta library was prepared with unique molecular identifiers. TCRdb recomputed calls from the PCR reads with MiXCR, one row per CDR3 protein. The table records around 600,000 distinct CDR3 sequences, around 23% of them present only once. Germline loops: CDR1 SGHDT, CDR2 YYEEEE. This CDR3 spans 14 amino acids. V was pared by 7 bases and J by 0 bases, with 11 bases between. This entry comes from a study of T-cell reconstitution after alpha-beta-depleted transplantation in children. Study conclusions and caveats: After one year, T-cell counts and TCRbeta diversity mostly came from new T cells. There were some patients whose high TCRbeta diversity at day 60 came from surviving recipient T cells and thymic progenitors. Reports say that about two months after transplant, the alpha-beta T cells came out of several hundred graft clones that had expanded.

This receptor was obtained from a boy in the first two years of life who had a stem cell transplant for acute myeloid leukemia, so the T cells may come from the graft donor. The sample consisted of PBMCs, mostly from graft donor cells, taken 360 days after TCRalphabeta/CD19-depleted stem cell transplant. J is TRBJ1-3 and V is TRBV5-6; D call uncertain. The CDR3 sequence is CASSERYSGNTIYF. In DNA form, the CDR3 reads TGTGCCAGCTCGGAACGGTACTCTGGAAACACCATATATTTT.